Listed below are T cell receptor beta chains from one sample, sequenced in a study of CD8 T cells in Susac syndrome. Each CDR3 protein gets one entry after TCRdb re-called the immunoSEQ multiplex PCR reads with MiXCR. Here the sample spans some 260,000 distinct CDR3 sequences, 93% being singletons. The sequenced material came from CD4+ T cells from PBMCs. The source of these receptors is a human donor with multiple sclerosis. CDR3s include the opening cysteine and the closing phenylalanine or tryptophan. A D gene is named only where the DNA matches it firmly. Size tells how often a clone was seen (once, few, many) or the class of an expanded clone, and some rows leave it out.

clone size	D gene	J gene	V gene	CDR3 protein	CDR3 DNA
few	-	TRBJ2-5	TRBV7-7	CASSLGTVQETQYF	TGTGCTAGCAGCCTCGGGACTGTACAAGAGACCCAGTACTTC
-	TRBD1	TRBJ2-2	TRBV10-3	CAIMGQGYTGELFF	TGTGCCATCATGGGACAGGGATACACCGGGGAGCTGTTTTTT
-	TRBD2	TRBJ2-1	TRBV24-1	CATSTSDPGRVEQFF	TGTGCCACCAGTACGTCGGACCCAGGGAGGGTCGAGCAGTTCTTC
-	-	TRBJ2-1	TRBV7-9	CASSFRAGNNEQFF	TGTGCCAGCAGCTTTCGTGCGGGGAATAATGAGCAGTTCTTC
-	-	TRBJ2-1	TRBV2	CASSDSDFTYNEQFF	TGTGCCAGCAGTGACTCCGACTTCACCTACAATGAGCAGTTCTTC
-	TRBD2	TRBJ2-3	TRBV2	CASSALAVSTDTQYF	TGTGCCAGCAGTGCACTAGCGGTTAGCACAGATACGCAGTATTTT
-	-	TRBJ1-1	TRBV6-1	CASSGGISSPQNTEAFF	TGTGCCAGCAGTGGGGGGATAAGCTCCCCTCAGAACACTGAAGCTTTCTTT
-	TRBD2	TRBJ2-1	TRBV5-1	CASSSGRGGIYNEQFF	TGCGCCAGCAGCTCAGGTCGCGGGGGGATATACAATGAGCAGTTCTTC
-	TRBD1	TRBJ2-5	TRBV20-1	CSADPGQGQETQYF	TGCAGTGCTGATCCGGGACAGGGGCAAGAGACCCAGTACTTC
-	-	TRBJ2-7	TRBV4-1	CASSQDVQGRYEQYF	TGCGCCAGCAGCCAAGACGTGCAGGGGAGGTACGAGCAGTACTTC
-	-	TRBJ2-1	TRBV29-1	CSGRDSLYNEQFF	TGCAGCGGGCGGGACAGCCTTTACAATGAGCAGTTCTTC
-	TRBD2	TRBJ2-2	TRBV3-1	CASSLLAGVPAGELFF	TGTGCCAGCAGCCTCCTAGCGGGGGTCCCCGCCGGGGAGCTGTTTTTT
-	TRBD2	TRBJ2-3	TRBV20-1	CSAFVAGYTDTQYF	TGCAGTGCTTTTGTAGCGGGGTACACAGATACGCAGTATTTT
-	-	TRBJ2-7	TRBV12-5	CASAAGLHYEQYF	TGTGCTAGTGCCGCGGGACTGCACTACGAGCAGTACTTC
-	TRBD1	TRBJ2-1	TRBV2	CASSYGTGVGNEQFF	TGTGCCAGCAGCTATGGGACAGGGGTCGGCAATGAGCAGTTCTTC
-	-	TRBJ1-4	TRBV5-4	CASSPGHLTTNEKLFF	TGTGCCAGCAGCCCGGGACACCTAACAACTAATGAAAAACTGTTTTTT
once	-	TRBJ2-5	TRBV9	CASSVAPDGKETQYF	TGTGCCAGCAGCGTAGCCCCTGACGGGAAAGAGACCCAGTACTTC
-	-	TRBJ2-1	TRBV20-1	CSARDVSGSYNEQFF	TGCAGTGCTAGAGATGTCAGCGGATCCTACAATGAGCAGTTCTTC
-	TRBD2	TRBJ2-7	TRBV18	CASSPPGGGRYEQYF	TGTGCCAGCTCACCACCTGGCGGGGGGCGCTACGAGCAGTACTTC
-	-	TRBJ1-1	TRBV27	CASSFRSSAIIVTEAFF	TGTGCCAGCAGTTTTAGGTCGAGCGCAATAATTGTTACTGAAGCTTTCTTT
-	-	TRBJ2-2	TRBV23-1	CASSQILTSGWSGELFF	TGCGCCAGCAGTCAAATCCTAACCTCAGGGTGGTCCGGGGAGCTGTTTTTT
-	TRBD2	TRBJ2-5	TRBV20-1	CSARLAGATHAQETQYF	TGCAGTGCCAGACTAGCGGGGGCGACACACGCCCAAGAGACCCAGTACTTC
-	-	TRBJ1-5	TRBV5-6	CASSAGRSNQPQHF	TGTGCCAGCAGCGCGGGTAGGAGCAATCAGCCCCAGCATTTT
-	-	TRBJ1-6	TRBV6-1	CASSDYRRSSPLHF	TGTGCCAGCAGTGATTACAGAAGATCCTCACCCCTCCACTTT
-	TRBD1	TRBJ2-1	TRBV20-1	CSASENRGPYNEQFF	TGCAGTGCTAGTGAAAACAGGGGACCATACAATGAGCAGTTCTTC
-	-	TRBJ1-1	TRBV23-1	CASSQSQWLGNTEAFF	TGCGCCAGCAGTCAATCACAGTGGTTGGGGAACACTGAAGCTTTCTTT
-	TRBD2	TRBJ2-1	TRBV19	CASSPETSGGTYNEQFF	TGTGCCAGTAGTCCCGAGACTAGCGGGGGGACTTACAATGAGCAGTTCTTC
once	TRBD1	TRBJ1-6	TRBV6-5	CASSYSGQAASSYNSPLHF	TGTGCCAGCAGTTACTCCGGACAGGCGGCCAGCTCCTATAATTCACCCCTCCACTTT
once	-	TRBJ2-3	TRBV7-2	CASGLQITDTQYF	TGTGCCAGCGGGCTTCAAATCACAGATACGCAGTATTTT
once	-	TRBJ1-5	TRBV7-2	CASGTSNQPQHF	TGTGCCAGCGGGACTAGCAATCAGCCCCAGCATTTT
-	TRBD1	TRBJ1-1	TRBV5-1	CASSSSRDRARMNTEAFF	TGCGCCAGCAGCTCGTCCCGGGACAGGGCTCGAATGAACACTGAAGCTTTCTTT
-	TRBD1	TRBJ1-2	TRBV19	CASFGTAYGYTF	TGTGCCAGTTTCGGGACAGCATATGGCTACACCTTC
once	-	TRBJ1-4	TRBV7-2	CASRQHAGGEKLFF	TGTGCCAGCAGACAACACGCTGGGGGGGAAAAACTGTTTTTT
-	-	TRBJ1-4	TRBV10-3	CAMAPGRQSEKLFF	TGTGCCATGGCTCCGGGACGGCAGTCTGAAAAACTGTTTTTT
-	-	TRBJ2-5	TRBV7-2	CASTPLETQYF	TGTGCCAGCACCCCGTTGGAGACCCAGTACTTC
-	TRBD2	TRBJ2-5	TRBV3-1	CASSRQPAGVLETQYF	TGTGCCAGCAGCCGCCAACCAGCGGGGGTTTTGGAGACCCAGTACTTC
-	-	TRBJ2-7	TRBV23-1	CASSQSFDGSYEQYF	TGCGCCAGCAGTCAATCGTTTGACGGTTCCTACGAGCAGTACTTC
-	TRBD1	TRBJ2-5	TRBV7-9	CASSPPGQGRTETQYF	TGTGCCAGCAGCCCACCTGGACAGGGCAGGACAGAGACCCAGTACTTC
-	TRBD1	TRBJ2-7	TRBV12-3/TRBV12-4	CASRATGGIHYEQYF	TGTGCCAGCAGGGCCACAGGGGGAATTCACTACGAGCAGTACTTC
once	-	TRBJ2-2	TRBV20-1	CSAPVGKATGELFF	TGCAGTGCCCCAGTAGGAAAAGCCACCGGGGAGCTGTTTTTT